Listed below are T cell receptor beta chains from one sample, sequenced in a study of post-analysis software for immune sequencing data. A single record per CDR3 protein comes from TCRdb applying MiXCR to the PCR reads. This sample has about 500,000 distinct CDR3 sequences, with under 55% found just once. The sequenced material came from blood. The receptors derive from a girl between 10 and 17 years old with multiple sclerosis. The CDR3 runs from the conserved cysteine through the conserved F or W. The D gene is left open where the match is weak. Clone size is not always given. Where it is, it says once, few, many or a class for expanded clones.

j_call d_call clone_size v_call cdr3_nt cdr3_aa
TRBJ2-3 NA NA TRBV12-3/TRBV12-4 TGTGCCAGCAGTTTTAGGACACAAAGCACAGATACGCAGTATTTT CASSFRTQSTDTQYF
TRBJ1-2 TRBD1 NA TRBV4-1 TGCGCCAGCAGCCAGGCTACAGGGGACGGCTACACCTTC CASSQATGDGYTF
TRBJ2-6 TRBD1 NA TRBV7-9 TGTGCCAGCAGCCCAGGGACAGGGAGCTCTGGGGCCAACGTCCTGACTTTC CASSPGTGSSGANVLTF
TRBJ2-1 NA few TRBV4-1 TGCGCCAGCAGCCAAGTTAGACGGGAGAGCGATGAGCAGTTCTTC CASSQVRRESDEQFF
TRBJ2-1 NA NA TRBV7-2 TGTGCCAGCAGCTTAATCGGGTCGGTTAGCGGCCCCAGGCAGTTCTTC CASSLIGSVSGPRQFF
TRBJ2-7 NA NA TRBV7-3 TGTGCCAGCAGCTTACCCTACGAGCAGTACTTC CASSLPYEQYF
TRBJ1-5 NA NA TRBV28 TGTGCCAGCAGGGGCCCAGGAAATCAGCCCCAGCATTTT CASRGPGNQPQHF
TRBJ1-2 NA NA TRBV20-1 TGCAGTACTAGGTGGGAAGGATCAAACTATGGCTACACCTTC CSTRWEGSNYGYTF
TRBJ2-6 TRBD2 few TRBV7-2 TGTGCCAGCAGTCATCCTAGCGGTCGGGCCAACGTCCTGACTTTC CASSHPSGRANVLTF
TRBJ2-1 TRBD2 once TRBV20-1 TGCAGTGCTAGGAAAGCTAGCGGGGGGCCCTATGAGCAGTTCTTC CSARKASGGPYEQFF
TRBJ1-5 NA NA TRBV24-1 TGTGCCACCAGTGATCCGGGACCCCCCAATCAGCCCCAGCATTTT CATSDPGPPNQPQHF
TRBJ2-4 NA NA TRBV20-1 TGCAGTGCTAGAGATGACGGGGACGGCAAAAACATTCAGTACTTC CSARDDGDGKNIQYF
TRBJ1-6 NA NA TRBV28 TGTGCCAGCACTCCGTTCACACTGCGGACAGACAATAATTCACCCCCCCACTTT CASTPFTLRTDNNSPPHF